The 18 T cell receptor beta chains below come from one sample, sequenced in a study of beta chain features in type 1 diabetes. Of the isolated RNA, all was reverse transcribed, and so the sequenced material was expressed TCRB transcripts. Clones were sequenced by immunoSEQ multiplex PCR, and TCRdb holds only the in-frame ones, with some missing. Here the sample spans fewer than 650,000 clones, about a sixth being singletons. Source material: naive CD4+ T cells from blood. Every receptor here comes from a man between 18 and 29 years old in good health.

Concerning this clone itself: Other DNA variants within this sample encode the same CDR3. The V and J genes are TRBV18 and TRBJ1-2; 7 positions match TRBD1. CDR1 and CDR2 from the germline V gene are KGHSH and LQKENI. The CDR3 length is 14 residues. V was pared by 2 bases and J by 2 bases, with 2 bases of the junction left unmatched. CDR3 in amino acids: CASSPIQGNYGYTF. The DNA of the CDR3 is TGTGCCAGCTCACCAATACAGGGGAACTATGGCTACACCTTC. The full variable domain, in which reference TRBV18 and TRBJ1-2 provide the parts outside the CDR3, is NAGVMQNPRHLVRRRGQEARLRCSPMKGHSHVYWYRQLPEEGLKFMVYLQKENIIDESGMPKERFSAEFPKEGPSILRIQQVVRGDSAAYFCASSPIQGNYGYTFGSGTRLTVV.

This clone was detected a few times. V usage is TRBV7-2 and J usage is TRBJ2-1; 14 bases match TRBD2. The CDR3 extends over 17 amino acids. V lost 5 bases to trimming and J lost 2 bases; unmatched junction nucleotides: 5. Germline V gene sequence: CDR1 SGHTA, CDR2 FQGNSA. In DNA, the CDR3 is TGTGCCAGCAGCATGACTAGCGGGAGGGCTACCTACAATGAGCAGTTCTTC. Its protein product is CASSMTSGRATYNEQFF.

This clone was picked up a small number of times. CDR3 sequence reads: CASGTGLETQYF. The CDR3 nucleotides read TGCGCCAGCGGGACAGGGCTAGAGACCCAGTACTTC. The V gene is TRBV5-1, the J gene TRBJ2-5; TRBD1 agrees at 9 bases. V lost 7 bases and J lost 4; bases outside the gene matches: 2. The CDR3 contains 12 residues. The V gene's germline CDR1 is SGHRS and CDR2 YFSETQ.

This clone was seen only a few times. V and J are TRBV7-9 and TRBJ2-2; 13 nucleotides line up with TRBD2. The CDR3 runs to 16 residues. V trimming: 6 bases; J trimming: 3 bases; junction bases outside the gene matches: 4. Looked up from germline, CDR1 is SEHNR and CDR2 is FQNEAQ (reference sequence). The CDR3 region has the DNA TGTGCCAGCAGGCCTGGACTAGCGGGAGACACCGGGGAGCTGTTTTTT. Protein sequence: CASRPGLAGDTGELFF.

In its sample, this clone was seen a few times. This sequence joins TRBV5-1 and TRBJ2-1; D not resolved. The germline V and J ends were trimmed by 0 bases and 5 bases, with 12 bases remaining between them. CDR1 and CDR2 from the germline V gene are SGHRS and YFSETQ. The CDR3 loop spans 15 amino acids. Here the CDR3 DNA reads TGCGCCAGCAGCTTGGAAACAGTCGGAAACAATGAGCAGTTCTTC. It is translated as CASSLETVGNNEQFF.

This chain uses TRBV4-3 with TRBJ2-7, with 7 bases aligning to TRBD1. CDR3 size: 14 residues. Germline CDR1 and CDR2: LGHNA and YSLEER. Trimming removed 4 bases from V and 2 bases from J; junction bases left unmatched: 5. DNA for the CDR3: TGCGCCAGCAGCCTCGGGACAGCCACCTACGAGCAGTACTTC. It is translated as CASSLGTATYEQYF.

This clone was seen a few times. The chain employs TRBV7-2 and TRBJ2-2; perhaps D is TRBD1 or TRBD2 (6 bases each). V lost 5 bases and J lost 6, with 13 bases in between. The CDR3 extends over 14 amino acids. CDR1 SGHTA and CDR2 FQGNSA come from the germline V gene. This chain's CDR3 is CASSPQGGAGELFF. In DNA, the CDR3 is TGTGCCAGCAGCCCACAGGGCGGGGCCGGGGAGCTGTTTTTT.

V gene TRBV5-4 combines with J gene TRBJ2-3; D gene unclear. V lost 2 bases and J 5 bases, leaving 15 bases between the germline ends. CDR1 SGHNT and CDR2 YYREEE come from the germline V gene (reference sequence). The CDR3 runs to 15 residues. The CDR3 region is CASSFFFRDGDTQYF. The DNA of the CDR3 is TGTGCCAGCAGCTTCTTTTTCCGTGACGGAGATACGCAGTATTTT.

The chain links TRBV6-6 to TRBJ2-1; 9 bases align to TRBD2. The CDR3 is made up of 15 amino acids. CDR1 and CDR2 from the germline V gene are MNHNY and SVGAGI (reference sequence). V dropped 4 bases and J dropped 3; count of bases not matched to a gene: 4. CDR3 nucleotide sequence: TGTGCCAGCAGTTCTGCGGGGGGGCACTACAATGAGCAGTTCTTC. Translation gives CASSSAGGHYNEQFF.

The rearrangement joins TRBV11-2 to TRBJ2-5; tentative D call: TRBD2 (6 bases). The CDR3 extends over 14 amino acids. Germline loops: CDR1 SGHAT, CDR2 FQNNGV. V lost 4 bases and J lost 4, with 13 bases in between. CDR3 amino acids: CASSSRDSRETQYF. The CDR3 nucleotides read TGTGCCAGCAGCTCCCGGGACTCGCGAGAGACCCAGTACTTC.

This clone has just a few counts. V usage is TRBV11-2 and J usage is TRBJ2-2, with 11 bases matching TRBD2. With V trimmed by 5 bases and J by 13 bases, 15 bases remained unmatched. In germline, CDR1 is SGHAT, CDR2 FQNNGV. CDR3 length: 16 amino acids. The CDR3 loop reads CASSGSSGRPTAGLFF. CDR3 sequence (DNA): TGTGCCAGCAGCGGCTCTAGCGGGAGGCCTACGGCGGGGCTGTTTTTT.

The table lists this clone with a few counts. The V call is TRBV9, the J call TRBJ1-1; TRBD1 matches 7 bases. The germline V gene has CDR1 SGDLS and CDR2 YYNGEE. V was pared by 3 bases and J by 5 bases, with 4 bases of the junction left unmatched. This CDR3 is 13 amino acids long. DNA for the CDR3: TGTGCCAGCAGCGAGACACAGGGGACTGAAGCTTTCTTT. This encodes CASSETQGTEAFF.

The V gene is TRBV5-1, the J gene TRBJ2-1; tentatively, D is TRBD2 (6 bases). V was clipped by 4 bases and J by 7 bases, with 12 bases between them. The CDR3 sequence is 13 residues long. Germline V gene lookup returns CDR1 SGHRS and CDR2 YFSETQ. CDR3 amino acids: CASSIGTGNEQFF. Written as DNA, the CDR3 is TGCGCCAGCAGCATCGGGACTGGGAATGAGCAGTTCTTC.

Only a few counts were recorded for this clone. This chain links TRBV10-3 with TRBJ2-7; D is unclear. The CDR3 runs to 14 residues. Germline CDR1 is ENHRY and CDR2 is SYGVKD. Trimming pared 0 bases from V and 3 bases from J, leaving 9 bases between. In DNA form, the CDR3 reads TGTGCCATCAGTGAGTCTAATTTCTACTACGAGCAGTACTTC. It translates to CAISESNFYYEQYF.

The chain couples TRBV4-1 to TRBJ2-2; D not resolved. Germline CDR1 reads MGHRA; CDR2 reads YSYEKL. With 5 bases removed from V and 7 bases from J, the gap between germline ends came to 8 bases. The CDR3 extends over 12 amino acids. This CDR3 is CASSNFGGELFF. The CDR3 bases are TGCGCCAGCAGCAACTTCGGCGGGGAGCTGTTTTTT.

The rearrangement uses TRBV7-2 and TRBJ2-3; no firm D call. The CDR3 consists of 13 residues. V gave up 5 bases and J gave up 4 bases, with 10 bases separating them. Germline V gene data show CDR1 as SGHTA and CDR2 as FQGNSA. As DNA, the CDR3 is TGTGCCAGCAGCCCATCCATACCAGATACGCAGTATTTT. Amino acids: CASSPSIPDTQYF.

The chain carries TRBV18 and TRBJ1-1, with D maybe TRBD1 (5 bases). Germline V gene data show CDR1 as KGHSH and CDR2 as LQKENI. Trimming left V 3 bases short and J 0 bases short, with 11 bases between. This CDR3 is 15 amino acids long. Here the CDR3 reads CASSPAGALNTEAFF. CDR3 sequence (DNA): TGTGCCAGCTCACCGGCTGGGGCGTTGAACACTGAAGCTTTCTTT.

To note about this clone: Different DNA sequences within this sample yield the same CDR3. The chain is built from TRBV6-5 and TRBJ2-7, with D hard to call. The germline gives CDR1 MNHEY, CDR2 SVGAGI. This CDR3 is built from 14 residues. V lost 0 bases to trimming and J lost 1 base, with 7 bases between them. The DNA of the CDR3 is TGTGCCAGCAGTTACTCGAGCCAGTCCTACGAGCAGTACTTC. Translated: CASSYSSQSYEQYF.